Following are 2 T cell receptor beta chains from one sample sequenced in a study of CD4 T cells in relation to SARS-CoV-2 and coronaviruses. The data were produced by immunoSEQ multiplex PCR, yet TCRdb's version contains in-frame clones alone and is incomplete. This table has about 59,000 clones, just over 85% appearing once. Before the COVID-19 pandemic, during about 2011-2019, CD4+ T cells were taken from unexposed donors. Sequencing used memory CD4+ T cells from PBMCs. Receptor source: a human donor in good health.

The V gene is TRBV2, the J gene TRBJ1-4; D not resolved. The germline V and J ends were trimmed by 8 bases and 8 bases, with 9 bases remaining between them. The germline V gene has CDR1 SNHLY and CDR2 FYNNEI. The CDR3 has 11 residues. Here the CDR3 reads CASGSAEKLFF. In nucleotides, the CDR3 is TGTGCCAGCGGGTCTGCGGAAAAACTGTTTTTT.

V and J are TRBV24-1 and TRBJ2-5; D not resolved. The CDR3 contains 15 residues. The V gene's germline CDR1 is KGHDR and CDR2 SFDVKD. V gave up 4 bases and J gave up 2 bases, with 13 bases separating them. The chain's CDR3 is CATSDHTGPQETQYF. The CDR3 DNA reads TGTGCCACCAGTGACCATACCGGACCGCAAGAGACCCAGTACTTC.